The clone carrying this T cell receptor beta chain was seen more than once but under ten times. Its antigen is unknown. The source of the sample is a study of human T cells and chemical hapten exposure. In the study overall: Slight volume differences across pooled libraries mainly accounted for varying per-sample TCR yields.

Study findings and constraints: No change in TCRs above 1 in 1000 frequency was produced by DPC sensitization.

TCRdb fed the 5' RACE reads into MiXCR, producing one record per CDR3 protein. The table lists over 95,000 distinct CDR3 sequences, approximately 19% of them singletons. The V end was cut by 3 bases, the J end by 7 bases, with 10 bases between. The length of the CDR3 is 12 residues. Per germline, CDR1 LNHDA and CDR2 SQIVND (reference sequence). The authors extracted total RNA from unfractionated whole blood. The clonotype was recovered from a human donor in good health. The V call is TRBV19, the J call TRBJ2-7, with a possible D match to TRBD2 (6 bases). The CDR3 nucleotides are TGTGCCAGTAGTATCCGGGCGGGGGAGCAGTACTTC. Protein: CASSIRAGEQYF.